This T cell receptor beta chain was sequenced during a study of Tregs in tolerant kidney transplant recipients. Across the study: Related graft donors supplied nonmyeloablative bone marrow transplants, and mixed chimerism was transient.

Comment on this clone: The target antigen is unknown.

Unstimulated regulatory T cells (CD4+CD25+CD127-), CD4+CD25- non-regulatory cells, CD4 and CD8 cells were FACS-sorted from thawed PBMCs. Trimming cost V 6 bases and J 6 bases; bases outside gene matches: 8. This CDR3 has 15 amino acids. Germline V gene data show CDR1 as ENHRY and CDR2 as SYGVKD. General study findings and limits: Findings come from small patient numbers and require larger validation. In tolerant patients, donor-specific Tregs outgrew total Tregs, suggesting antigen-driven expansion.

Only in-frame clones appear in the TCRdb table, and some are missing; sequencing was by immunoSEQ multiplex PCR. The sample lists under 95,000 clones, more than 85% occurring once. The chain is built from TRBV10-3 and TRBJ2-5, with 12 bases aligning to TRBD1. Source: Tregs from blood, taken before the transplant. This TCR was sampled from a human donor who received a combined kidney and bone marrow transplant. CDR3 amino acids: CAISQGTGGGKTQYF. CDR3 nucleotide sequence: TGTGCCATCAGCCAAGGGACAGGGGGCGGGAAGACCCAGTACTTC.